The 17 T cell receptor beta chains below come from one sample, sequenced in a study of identical twins. TCRdb re-analysed the 5' RACE reads in MiXCR, keeping a single row per CDR3 protein. Of approximately 600,000 distinct CDR3 sequences listed, around a tenth were seen once; the top ten hold around 3.1%. These data are also associated with another study on yellow fever vaccine responses in identical twins.

The specimen was PBMCs. Receptors originate from a woman between 18 and 30 years old in good health.

In this sample, this clonotype turned up a few times. The CDR3 DNA sequence: TGTGCCAGCAGCTTGGCCCCCCACCGACTAGCGGGGAACACAGATACGCAGTATTTT. Translating gives CASSLAPHRLAGNTDTQYF. The rearrangement links TRBV5-6 to TRBJ2-3, with 11 bases matching TRBD2. Germline V gene lookup returns CDR1 SGHDT and CDR2 YYEEEE. V gave up 0 bases and J gave up 2 bases; unmatched junction bases: 11. This CDR3 comprises 19 residues.

The table lists this clonotype with a few counts. This chain joins TRBV12-3 or TRBV12-4 and TRBJ1-2; D is unclear. The germline V and J ends were trimmed by 5 bases and 4 bases, with 20 bases remaining between them. The CDR3 spans 16 residues. CDR3: CASSAGRTPQIYGYTF. DNA for the CDR3: TGTGCCAGCAGTGCCGGACGGACCCCCCAGATCTATGGCTACACCTTC.

This rearrangement joins TRBV2 to TRBJ2-5; TRBD1 agrees at 8 bases. Germline V gene lookup returns CDR1 SNHLY and CDR2 FYNNEI. CDR3 length: 13 residues. Unmatched junction bases numbered 11, after V lost 4 bases and J lost 13 bases. The CDR3 nucleotides are TGTGCCAGCAGTGCCCCCGGGACAGGCCTGATGTACTTC. This translates into CASSAPGTGLMYF. The entire variable domain, with the rest obtained from reference TRBV2 and TRBJ2-5, is as follows: EPEVTQTPSHQVTQMGQEVILRCVPISNHLYFYWYRQILGQKVEFLVSFYNNEISEKSEIFDDQFSVERPDGSNFTLKIRSTKLEDSAMYFCASSAPGTGLMYFGPGTRLLVL.

This clonotype turned up a few times. The chain carries TRBV7-6 and TRBJ2-7, with a tentative D call TRBD2 (5 bases). Looked up from germline, CDR1 is SGHVS and CDR2 is FNYEAQ. The CDR3 covers 15 residues. Trimming removed 1 base at V and 6 bases at J, with 16 bases between. The chain's CDR3 is CASSLVIGSGGEQYF. In nucleotides, the CDR3 is TGTGCCAGCAGCTTAGTGATAGGGTCTGGAGGCGAGCAGTACTTC.

This clonotype occurred many times. The chain recombines TRBV7-9 with TRBJ2-3; no reliable D call. In germline, CDR1 is SEHNR, CDR2 FQNEAQ (reference sequence). The CDR3 consists of 15 residues. Between the trimmed V and J ends, which lost 8 bases and 1 base, there was a span of 16 bases. The CDR3 protein is CASSLVSTRTDTQYF. CDR3 in DNA: TGTGCCAGCTCCCTAGTAAGCACCCGCACAGATACGCAGTATTTT.

The V and J genes are TRBV18 and TRBJ1-6, with 7 bases identical to TRBD1. The CDR3 has 16 residues. Trimming removed 1 base from V and 6 bases from J; junction bases left unmatched: 6. Germline CDR1 is KGHSH and CDR2 is LQKENI. The DNA for the CDR3 is TGTGCCAGCTCACCACTTGGACAGGAGGGTAATTCACCCCTCCACTTT. It translates to CASSPLGQEGNSPLHF.

The chain has TRBV5-5 and TRBJ2-2, with D perhaps being TRBD1 or TRBD2 (5 bases each). The CDR3 runs 15 residues. In germline, CDR1 is SGHKS, CDR2 YYEKEE (reference sequence). The V and J ends lost 4 bases and 0 bases respectively, with 10 bases between them. The CDR3 DNA reads as TGTGCCAGCAGCCAGGGAGCTGCGAACACCGGGGAGCTGTTTTTT. The encoded protein is CASSQGAANTGELFF.

The genes are TRBV29-1 and TRBJ2-1, with TRBD1 as a possible D gene (5 bases). The V gene's germline CDR1 is SQVTM and CDR2 ANQGSEA. This CDR3 has 13 amino acids. The ends were cut back, 7 bases at V and 5 bases at J, with 15 bases in the middle. The CDR3 DNA sequence: TGCAGCGCCATGCTGGACACCAACAATGAGCAGTTCTTC. Translating it yields CSAMLDTNNEQFF.

The V gene is TRBV20-1, the J gene TRBJ2-1; unclear D gene. CDR3 length: 15 residues. Germline values: CDR1 DFQATT, CDR2 SNEGSKA (reference sequence). V was pared by 0 bases and J by 3 bases, with 12 bases between. In nucleotides, the CDR3 is TGCAGTGCTAGAGATCTAAGGACGAACTACAATGAGCAGTTCTTC. This codes for CSARDLRTNYNEQFF.

This clonotype has at least ten counts. The chain is built from TRBV27 and TRBJ1-1; TRBD1 agrees at 7 bases. The J segment lost 9 bases and the V segment lost 8 bases, leaving 6 bases of the junction unmatched. Germline V gene sequence: CDR1 MNHEY, CDR2 SMNVEV (reference sequence). CDR3 length: 11 amino acids. CDR3 in DNA: TGTGCCAGCCGCAAGACAGGGCAAGCTTTCTTT. This codes for CASRKTGQAFF.

This chain connects TRBV9 to TRBJ2-1, with 8 bases matching TRBD2. This CDR3 region has 14 residues. Unmatched junction bases numbered 6, after V lost 5 bases and J lost 5 bases. The germline V gene has CDR1 SGDLS and CDR2 YYNGEE. The CDR3 nucleotides are TGTGCCAGCAGTTCGCCGGGGGGGAACAATGAGCAGTTCTTC. It is translated as CASSSPGGNNEQFF.

There are a few counts of this clonotype. The junction does not match germline at one end; this may be a read error. This rearrangement joins TRBV7-3 to TRBJ1-6; D is ambiguous. CDR3 size: 14 residues. Germline V gene data show CDR1 as SGHTA and CDR2 as FQGTGA. The CDR3 bases are TGTGCCAGCAGCCTAACCGGACCTAATTCACCCCTCCACTTT. It translates to CASSLTGPNSPLHF.

The CDR3 region is CASAPNYEQYF. CDR3 DNA sequence: TGTGCCAGCGCCCCTAACTACGAGCAGTACTTC. The V call is TRBV6-1, the J call TRBJ2-7; no definite D call. CDR1 is MNHNS and CDR2 is SASEGT in the germline V gene. The ends were cut back, 8 bases at V and 3 bases at J, with 8 bases in the middle. The CDR3 length is 11 residues.

The table lists this clonotype with a few counts. This chain connects TRBV7-9 to TRBJ1-5; 10 bases are shared with TRBD1. This CDR3 is built from 15 residues. The junction had 8 bases not matched to a gene; V was cut back by 5 bases and J by 7 bases. Germline CDR1 SEHNR, CDR2 FQNEAQ (reference sequence). This CDR3 reads CASSRGTGVQQPQHF. DNA of the CDR3: TGTGCCAGCAGCCGAGGGACAGGGGTTCAACAGCCCCAGCATTTT.

This clonotype has at least ten counts. The V gene is TRBV24-1, the J gene TRBJ2-1; no clear D gene. This CDR3 contains 13 residues. Trimming left V 4 bases short and J 13 bases short, with 16 bases between. The germline V gene has CDR1 KGHDR and CDR2 SFDVKD. CDR3 residues: CATSEPRVRRQFF. CDR3 nucleotides: TGTGCCACCAGTGAGCCCCGGGTCCGCCGCCAGTTCTTC.

This clonotype was found many times. The J gene is TRBJ2-7, the V gene TRBV7-2; 7 bases align to TRBD2. Germline V gene lookup returns CDR1 SGHTA and CDR2 FQGNSA. The CDR3 sequence is 14 residues long. V dropped 5 bases and J dropped 3; count of bases not matched to a gene: 7. The CDR3 nucleotides are TGTGCCAGCAGCCTTGGGGGGGGATTCTACGAGCAGTACTTC. It yields the protein CASSLGGGFYEQYF.

This clonotype was counted at least ten times. The rearrangement uses TRBV7-3 and TRBJ2-3, with 9 nucleotides matching TRBD1. The CDR3 consists of 18 residues. Germline loops: CDR1 SGHTA, CDR2 FQGTGA. V lost 5 bases and J lost 6; bases outside the gene matches: 18. Here the CDR3 DNA reads TGTGCCAGCAGCCCCTCAACCCTGGTGGACAGGGGTACGGATACGCAGTATTTT. As protein: CASSPSTLVDRGTDTQYF.